This TCR beta chain emerged from a study of cytomegalovirus exposure and HLA in healthy donors. Study results and limitations: Sequencing depth roughly uniform across donors was assumed in presence/absence analyses. TCR beta chain V- and J-gene trimming was linked, in a later analysis, to a missense variant in DCLRE1C.

The PCR made use of 60 Vbeta and 13 Jbeta primers. Assay: immunoSEQ multiplex PCR; the TCRdb copy retains only in-frame clones and omits some. The data hold 150,000 to 200,000 clones, with 65% to 85% observed a single time. Notes on this clone: What it recognizes is unknown.

In germline, CDR1 is GTSNPN, CDR2 SVGIG (reference sequence). V was pared by 4 bases and J by 4 bases, with 22 bases between. There are 16 residues in the CDR3. Sequenced: PBMCs. The chain uses TRBV30 and TRBJ1-2; D is perhaps TRBD1 (6 bases). The sequence was collected from a boy between 2 and 15 years old in good health and CMV-seronegative. The CDR3 here is CAWTYLTGTPGYGYTF. The CDR3 DNA follows: TGTGCCTGGACTTATCTTACAGGGACCCCTGGCTATGGCTACACCTTC.